A single sample is the source of the 21 T cell receptor beta chains below, sequenced in a study of blood T cell repertoires in COVID-19. TCRdb's copy holds only in-frame clones and misses some; the assay was immunoSEQ multiplex PCR. In the table there are some 200,000 clones, 85% of which are singletons. Sample: peripheral blood. Every receptor here comes from a woman in her seventies with COVID-19, enrolled during active disease.

The gene calls are TRBV18 and TRBJ2-7; 7 bases line up with TRBD1. CDR3 length: 16 residues. Germline values: CDR1 KGHSH, CDR2 LQKENI. The ends lost 4 bases at V and 7 bases at J; junction bases unmatched: 16. This CDR3 reads CASSLMTPGQRLEQYF. The CDR3 coding sequence is TGTGCCAGCTCACTAATGACTCCGGGACAGAGATTGGAGCAGTACTTC.

The chain combines TRBV5-4 with TRBJ2-3, with TRBD2 matching over 11 bases. CDR1 and CDR2 from the germline V gene are SGHNT and YYREEE (reference sequence). This CDR3 region has 17 residues. The junction had 8 bases not matched to a gene; V was cut back by 4 bases and J by 1 base. In DNA, the CDR3 is TGTGCCAGCAGCAAGGGACTAGCGGTTCAACGCACAGATACGCAGTATTTT. Its protein product is CASSKGLAVQRTDTQYF.

This sequence joins TRBV23-1 and TRBJ1-2; the D gene is possibly TRBD1 (5 bases). TRBV23-1 is recorded as an ORF, its role being uncertain. V lost 3 bases and J lost 3, with 17 bases in between. The CDR3 is 16 residues long. This chain's CDR3 is CASSHQGGDGYYGYTF. CDR3 in DNA: TGCGCCAGCAGTCACCAGGGCGGGGATGGGTACTATGGCTACACCTTC.

This chain uses TRBV24-1 with TRBJ1-4; D is unresolved. Germline V gives CDR1 KGHDR, CDR2 SFDVKD. Trimming left V 4 bases short and J 6 bases short, with 8 bases between. There are 13 residues in the CDR3. Here the CDR3 DNA reads TGTGCCACCAGTGAGGGCAGGCATGAAAAACTGTTTTTT. Translated: CATSEGRHEKLFF.

This clone occurred many times. V usage is TRBV29-1 and J usage is TRBJ1-1, with D maybe TRBD1 (6 bases). This CDR3 comprises 14 residues. Germline V gene lookup returns CDR1 SQVTM and CDR2 ANQGSEA. V was shortened by 1 base and J by 6 bases, with 15 bases between the two germline ends. This CDR3 is CSVEGAFGQSEAFF. DNA for the CDR3: TGCAGCGTTGAAGGGGCCTTTGGACAGTCTGAAGCTTTCTTT.

This clone has only a few counts. The gene calls are TRBV7-9 and TRBJ1-2, with 10 bases fitting TRBD1. The V segment lost 5 bases and the J segment 6 bases; nucleotides outside the gene matches: 15. Germline assignment: CDR1 SEHNR and CDR2 FQNEAQ (reference sequence). The CDR3 covers 17 residues. The CDR3 spells CASSPKSASGTGDGYTF. Here the CDR3 DNA reads TGTGCCAGCAGCCCAAAATCCGCGTCCGGGACAGGGGATGGCTACACCTTC.

This clone was observed a handful of times. The chain is built from TRBV7-9 and TRBJ1-5, with D possibly TRBD1 on 6 matching bases. The CDR3 contains 14 residues. Germline V gene lookup returns CDR1 SEHNR and CDR2 FQNEAQ (reference sequence). Trimming removed 5 bases at V and 5 bases at J, with 13 bases between. The CDR3: CASSPDRAHQPQHF. CDR3 DNA: TGTGCCAGCAGCCCGGACAGAGCCCATCAGCCCCAGCATTTT.

This sequence joins TRBV29-1 and TRBJ1-4; D is undetermined. Germline V lookup: CDR1 SQVTM, CDR2 ANQGSEA. Trimming stripped 7 bases from V and 8 bases from J, with 14 bases between. The CDR3 loop spans 12 amino acids. This chain's CDR3 is CSARVGGEKLFF. CDR3 coding DNA: TGCAGCGCCCGGGTCGGAGGGGAAAAACTGTTTTTT.

The chain combines TRBV7-6 with TRBJ2-1; 10 nucleotides align to TRBD2. The CDR3 consists of 17 residues. The V segment lost 2 bases and the J segment 6 bases; nucleotides outside the gene matches: 10. Germline assignment: CDR1 SGHVS and CDR2 FNYEAQ. This CDR3 reads CASSLLPAGGLFNEQFF. The CDR3 DNA reads TGTGCCAGCAGCTTACTCCCAGCGGGAGGGCTTTTCAATGAGCAGTTCTTC.

The rearrangement uses TRBV5-1 and TRBJ2-1, with D possibly being TRBD1 (6 bases). V dropped 4 bases and J dropped 7 bases, with 9 bases sitting between them. Germline CDR1 SGHRS, CDR2 YFSETQ. The CDR3 loop spans 12 amino acids. The CDR3 region has the DNA TGCGCCAGCAGCAACAGGGTTAATGAGCAGTTCTTC. It yields the protein CASSNRVNEQFF.

The genes are TRBV6-2 or TRBV6-3 and TRBJ2-7; tentatively, D is TRBD2 (7 bases). With 0 bases removed from V and 3 bases from J, the gap between germline ends came to 15 bases. The CDR3 has 16 amino acids. CDR1 MNHEY and CDR2 SVGEGT come from the germline V gene. The CDR3, as DNA: TGTGCCAGCAGTTACTCACCCCTAGGGGGGGGCTACGAGCAGTACTTC. The encoded protein is CASSYSPLGGGYEQYF.

The CDR3 spells CASGPDSYEQYF. The CDR3 nucleotides read TGTGCCAGCGGCCCGGACAGCTACGAGCAGTACTTC. J is TRBJ2-7 and V is TRBV25-1; weak D call: TRBD1 (6 bases). The CDR3 contains 12 residues. Trimming shortened V by 8 bases and J by 3 bases, and 11 bases separated the two germline ends. Germline values: CDR1 MGHDK, CDR2 SYGVNS.

The rearrangement uses TRBV7-3 and TRBJ1-2, with D possibly matching TRBD1 (6 bases). There are 15 residues in the CDR3. V was clipped by 2 bases and J by 2 bases, with 12 bases between them. Germline CDR1 is SGHTA and CDR2 is FQGTGA. CDR3 amino acids: CASSLGTGKNYGYTF. For the CDR3, the DNA is TGTGCCAGCAGCTTAGGTACAGGGAAGAACTATGGCTACACCTTC.

V is TRBV6-5 and J is TRBJ1-2; the D is unclear. Between the trimmed V and J ends, which lost 7 bases and 8 bases, there was a span of 20 bases. This CDR3 contains 14 residues. Germline V CDR1 and CDR2: MNHEY, SVGAGI. CDR3 coding DNA: TGTGCCAGCACTTCCGGAGAGACCAGGAGGGGCTACACCTTC. Translated, it gives CASTSGETRRGYTF.

The rearrangement joins TRBV6-5 to TRBJ1-4; D perhaps matches TRBD1 (6 bases). V lost 6 bases and J lost 8, with 19 bases in between. Germline CDR1 MNHEY, CDR2 SVGAGI. The CDR3 sequence is 15 residues long. The CDR3 region is CASSQNRAVREKLFF. The CDR3 nucleotides read TGTGCCAGCAGCCAAAACAGGGCGGTTCGAGAAAAACTGTTTTTT.

This chain links TRBV30 with TRBJ1-5; a possible D gene is TRBD1 (6 bases). CDR1 is GTSNPN and CDR2 is SVGIG in the germline V gene (reference sequence). The CDR3 covers 15 residues. With 2 bases removed from V and 0 bases from J, the gap between germline ends came to 11 bases. The DNA for the CDR3 is TGTGCCTGGAGTTCCGGGACATATAGCAATCAGCCCCAGCATTTT. Translation gives CAWSSGTYSNQPQHF.

The chain joins TRBV7-3 to TRBJ2-5, with a weak D call TRBD2 (6 bases). CDR1 and CDR2 (germline): SGHTA, FQGTGA. CDR3 length equals 15 residues. The germline V and J ends were trimmed by 0 bases and 2 bases, with 10 bases remaining between them. This CDR3 reads CASSLTRGLQETQYF. The CDR3 DNA reads TGTGCCAGCAGCTTAACGCGGGGCCTACAAGAGACCCAGTACTTC.

This chain connects TRBV27 to TRBJ1-1, with a tentative D call TRBD1 (5 bases). Per germline, CDR1 MNHEY and CDR2 SMNVEV (reference sequence). Trimming pared 5 bases from V and 0 bases from J, leaving 13 bases between. The CDR3 covers 15 residues. CDR3: CASSPRQRLNTEAFF. The CDR3 DNA follows: TGTGCCAGCAGTCCGCGACAGCGTCTGAACACTGAAGCTTTCTTT.

This rearrangement joins TRBV6-5 to TRBJ2-3; the match to TRBD2 covers 8 bases. CDR1 and CDR2 (germline): MNHEY, SVGAGI. The CDR3 totals 13 residues. With V trimmed by 3 bases and J by 7 bases, 3 bases remained unmatched. The CDR3 DNA is TGTGCCAGCAGTTATAGCGGGGCCAATACGCAGTATTTT. Its protein product is CASSYSGANTQYF.

The chain combines TRBV19 with TRBJ2-2; no reliable D call. Germline lookup yields CDR1 LNHDA and CDR2 SQIVND (reference sequence). The CDR3 loop spans 17 amino acids. With 5 bases removed from V and 1 base from J, the gap between germline ends came to 17 bases. The DNA for the CDR3 is TGTGCCAGTAGTTCCCCTGACAAGCAGAAGAACACCGGGGAGCTGTTTTTT. Amino acids: CASSSPDKQKNTGELFF.

This clone was found once. This chain connects TRBV19 to TRBJ1-4, with 7 positions matching TRBD1. The CDR3 contains 14 residues. V lost 6 bases to trimming and J lost 7 bases; unmatched junction nucleotides: 8. Germline CDR1 reads LNHDA; CDR2 reads SQIVND (reference sequence). The CDR3: CASRPGTAAEKLFF. CDR3 sequence (DNA): TGTGCCAGTAGGCCCGGGACAGCGGCTGAAAAACTGTTTTTT.